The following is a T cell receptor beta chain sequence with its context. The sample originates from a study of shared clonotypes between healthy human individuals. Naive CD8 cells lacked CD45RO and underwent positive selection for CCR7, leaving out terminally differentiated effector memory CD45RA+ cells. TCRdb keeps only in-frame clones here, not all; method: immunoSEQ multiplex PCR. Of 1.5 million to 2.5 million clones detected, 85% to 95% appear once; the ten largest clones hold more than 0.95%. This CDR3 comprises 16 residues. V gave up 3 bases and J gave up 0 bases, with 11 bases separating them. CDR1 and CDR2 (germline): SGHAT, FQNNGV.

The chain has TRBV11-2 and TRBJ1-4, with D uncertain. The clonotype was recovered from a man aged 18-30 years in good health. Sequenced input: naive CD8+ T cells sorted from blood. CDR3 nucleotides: TGTGCCAGCAGCTTTAGACCAGTTACAACTAATGAAAAACTGTTTTTT. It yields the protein CASSFRPVTTNEKLFF. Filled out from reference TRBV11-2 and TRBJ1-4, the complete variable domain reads EAGVAQSPRYKIIEKRQSVAFWCNPISGHATLYWYQQILGQGPKLLIQFQNNGVVDDSQLPKDRFSAERLKGVDSTLKIQPAKLEDSAVYLCASSFRPVTTNEKLFFGSGTQLSVL.